This T cell receptor (beta chain) was observed in a study of blood T cell repertoires in COVID-19. Study as a whole: T cells, B-cell-depleted T cells, or PBMCs supplied cDNA or gDNA.

The CDR3 has 13 amino acids. Trimming shortened V by 6 bases and J by 6 bases, and 16 bases separated the two germline ends. Germline-derived CDR1 and CDR2 are SQVTM and ANQGSEA. This clone appeared a single time. This table comes from immunoSEQ multiplex PCR, and its TCRdb copy is limited to in-frame clones, with some not included. Of more than 300,000 clones in the sample, about nine tenths are singletons; the top ten hold around 6.6%. During active infection, Seattle patients enrolled and were then monitored through disease. The chain combines TRBV29-1 with TRBJ2-3; possibly TRBD1 for D (5 bases). The TCR originated in a woman aged 70-85 years with COVID-19, enrolled during active disease. The specimen was peripheral blood. In DNA, the CDR3 is TGCAGCGTATCCGGACACTTCGTGGATACGCAGTATTTT. Translating it yields CSVSGHFVDTQYF.